Listed here are 4 T cell receptor beta chains from one sample, sequenced in a study of siplizumab effects on memory and regulatory T cells. Assay used: immunoSEQ multiplex PCR; TCRdb lists only in-frame clones, some missing. The sample has 85,000 or so clones, approximately 95% seen once. The sample comprised CD8+ T cells sorted from blood. Source of these receptors: a human donor in good health.

This rearrangement joins TRBV6-5 to TRBJ2-7, with D possibly being TRBD1 (6 bases). V lost 3 bases and J 4 bases, leaving 13 bases between the germline ends. Germline CDR1 and CDR2: MNHEY and SVGAGI. The CDR3 is 14 amino acids. The CDR3 here is CASSYDQGWYEQYF. The CDR3 coding sequence is TGTGCCAGCAGTTATGATCAGGGGTGGTACGAGCAGTACTTC.

The rearrangement links TRBV5-4 to TRBJ2-7, with 9 positions matching TRBD1. This CDR3 has 15 amino acids. Trimming removed 0 bases from V and 0 bases from J; junction bases left unmatched: 1. Germline values: CDR1 SGHNT, CDR2 YYREEE (reference sequence). The CDR3: CASSLGTGASYEQYF. Here the CDR3 DNA reads TGTGCCAGCAGCTTGGGGACAGGGGCCTCCTACGAGCAGTACTTC.

This clone was seen once. This chain links TRBV7-9 with TRBJ2-2; 10 nucleotides agree with TRBD2. CDR3 length equals 16 residues. V shed 5 bases, J shed 2 bases, and the junction held 5 bases outside the gene matches. Germline V gene lookup returns CDR1 SEHNR and CDR2 FQNEAQ (reference sequence). CDR3 protein: CASSAASGRNTGELFF. CDR3 bases: TGTGCCAGCAGCGCCGCTAGCGGGAGAAACACCGGGGAGCTGTTTTTT.

CDR3 nucleotide sequence: TGTGCCAGCAGTACCGGGACTAGCGGGACCATACTAGAGACCCAGTACTTC. Translating gives CASSTGTSGTILETQYF. The chain uses TRBV2 and TRBJ2-5; 13 bases match TRBD2. This CDR3 has 17 amino acids. Germline-derived CDR1 and CDR2 are SNHLY and FYNNEI. V lost 5 bases and J lost 4; bases outside the gene matches: 10. Filled out from reference TRBV2 and TRBJ2-5, the complete variable domain reads EPEVTQTPSHQVTQMGQEVILRCVPISNHLYFYWYRQILGQKVEFLVSFYNNEISEKSEIFDDQFSVERPDGSNFTLKIRSTKLEDSAMYFCASSTGTSGTILETQYFGPGTRLLVL.